The clone carrying this T cell receptor beta chain has ten or more counts. Its cognate antigen is unknown. TCR beta libraries were made by quantitative 5'-RACE with molecular barcodes. TCRdb itself ran the 5' RACE reads through MiXCR, one entry per CDR3 protein. The profile covers under 250,000 distinct CDR3 sequences, with approximately 12% appearing a single time and less than 8% taken by the ten largest. The entry originates in a study of CD8 T cells in ankylosing spondylitis. General observations from the study: Seemingly distinctive of ankylosing spondylitis blood was a TCR beta motif formed by eight highly homologous variants. From matched ankylosing spondylitis synovial fluid, disease-linked clones were reportedly recovered at significantly enriched levels.

Trimming took 5 bases from V and 10 from J, leaving 18 bases between them. CDR3 length: 14 residues. CDR1 and CDR2 (germline): SGHVS, FQNEAQ. The chain employs TRBV7-8 and TRBJ2-1; the D is unclear. Material for sequencing was blood, either unsorted or a sorted T cell fraction (not recorded which). This receptor was obtained from a male donor with ankylosing spondylitis or in good health (not recorded which). DNA for the CDR3: TGTGCCAGCAGCCCGGGCCGGAGAATCTGGGAGCAGTTCTTC. Encoded protein: CASSPGRRIWEQFF.